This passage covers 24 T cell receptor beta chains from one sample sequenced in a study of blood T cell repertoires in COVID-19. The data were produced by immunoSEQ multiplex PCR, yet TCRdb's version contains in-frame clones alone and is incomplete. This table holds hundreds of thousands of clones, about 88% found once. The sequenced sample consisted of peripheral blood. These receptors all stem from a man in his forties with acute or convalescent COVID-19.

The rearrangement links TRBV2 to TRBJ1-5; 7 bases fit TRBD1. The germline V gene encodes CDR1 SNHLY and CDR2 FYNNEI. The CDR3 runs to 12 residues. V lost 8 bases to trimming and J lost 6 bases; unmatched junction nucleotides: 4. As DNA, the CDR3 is TGTGCCAGCGGGACAGCTGGTCAGCCCCAGCATTTT. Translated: CASGTAGQPQHF.

The CDR3 sequence: CASSVGALNSYNEQFF. The CDR3 nucleotides read TGTGCCAGCAGCGTAGGGGCTCTGAACTCCTACAATGAGCAGTTCTTC. The chain uses TRBV9 and TRBJ2-1; D unclear. This CDR3 comprises 16 residues. Trimming took off 0 bases at V and 0 bases at J, with 10 bases between the two ends. Germline CDR1 reads SGDLS; CDR2 reads YYNGEE.

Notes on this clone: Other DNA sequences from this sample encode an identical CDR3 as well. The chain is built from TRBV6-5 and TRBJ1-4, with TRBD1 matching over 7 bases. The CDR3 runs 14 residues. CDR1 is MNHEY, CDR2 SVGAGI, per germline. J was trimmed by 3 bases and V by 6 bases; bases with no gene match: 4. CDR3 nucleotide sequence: TGTGCCAGCAGCCGGACAGGTCCTAATGAAAAACTGTTTTTT. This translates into CASSRTGPNEKLFF.

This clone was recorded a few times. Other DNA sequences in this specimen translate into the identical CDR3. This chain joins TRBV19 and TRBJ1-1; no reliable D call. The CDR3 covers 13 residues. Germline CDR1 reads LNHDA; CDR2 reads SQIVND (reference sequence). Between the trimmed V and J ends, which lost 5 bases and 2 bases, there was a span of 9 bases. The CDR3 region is CASSSQVNTEAFF. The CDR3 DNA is TGTGCCAGTAGTTCGCAGGTAAACACTGAAGCTTTCTTT.

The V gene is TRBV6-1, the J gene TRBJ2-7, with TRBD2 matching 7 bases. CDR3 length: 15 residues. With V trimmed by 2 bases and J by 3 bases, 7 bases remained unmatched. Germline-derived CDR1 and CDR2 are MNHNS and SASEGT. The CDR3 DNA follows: TGTGCCAGCAGTGAATCCCCCGGGGGGAACTACGAGCAGTACTTC. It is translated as CASSESPGGNYEQYF.

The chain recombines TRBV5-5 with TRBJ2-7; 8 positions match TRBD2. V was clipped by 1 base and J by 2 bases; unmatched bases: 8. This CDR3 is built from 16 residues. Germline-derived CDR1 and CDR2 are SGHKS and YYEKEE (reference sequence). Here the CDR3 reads CASSLQASGFTYEQYF. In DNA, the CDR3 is TGTGCCAGCAGCTTGCAGGCTAGCGGGTTCACCTACGAGCAGTACTTC.

CDR3 nucleotide sequence: TGTGCCTGGAGTCCAGGGACAGGGAGTTCACCCCTCCACTTT. Protein product: CAWSPGTGSSPLHF. The gene calls are TRBV30 and TRBJ1-6; 9 positions agree with TRBD1. The CDR3 has 14 residues. V trimming: 2 bases; J trimming: 9 bases; junction bases outside the gene matches: 5. Germline V gene data show CDR1 as GTSNPN and CDR2 as SVGIG (reference sequence).

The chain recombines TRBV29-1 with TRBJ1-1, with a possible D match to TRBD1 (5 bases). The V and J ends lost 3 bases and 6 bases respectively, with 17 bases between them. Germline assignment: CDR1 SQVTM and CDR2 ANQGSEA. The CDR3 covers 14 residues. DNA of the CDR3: TGCAGCGTTGATCTTTTCGTCCAGGGCGCTGAAGCTTTCTTT. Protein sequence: CSVDLFVQGAEAFF.

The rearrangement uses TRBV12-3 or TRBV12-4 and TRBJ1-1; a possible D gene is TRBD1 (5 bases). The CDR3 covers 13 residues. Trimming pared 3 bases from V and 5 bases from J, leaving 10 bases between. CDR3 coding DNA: TGTGCCAGCAGTTTCTGGCAGGGTACTGAAGCTTTCTTT. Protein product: CASSFWQGTEAFF.

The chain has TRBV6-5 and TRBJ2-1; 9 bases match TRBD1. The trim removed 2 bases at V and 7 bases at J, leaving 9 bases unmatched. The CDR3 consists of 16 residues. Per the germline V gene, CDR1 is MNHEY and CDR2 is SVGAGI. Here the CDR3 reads CASSYPPGQGMNEQFF. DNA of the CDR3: TGTGCCAGCAGTTACCCCCCCGGACAGGGGATGAATGAGCAGTTCTTC.

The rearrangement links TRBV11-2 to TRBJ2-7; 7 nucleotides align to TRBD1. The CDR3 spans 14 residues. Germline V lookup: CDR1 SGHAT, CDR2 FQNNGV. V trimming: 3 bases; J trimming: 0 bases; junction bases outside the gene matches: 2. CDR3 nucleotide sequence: TGTGCCAGCAGCTTGGACAGGAGCTCCTACGAGCAGTACTTC. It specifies CASSLDRSSYEQYF.

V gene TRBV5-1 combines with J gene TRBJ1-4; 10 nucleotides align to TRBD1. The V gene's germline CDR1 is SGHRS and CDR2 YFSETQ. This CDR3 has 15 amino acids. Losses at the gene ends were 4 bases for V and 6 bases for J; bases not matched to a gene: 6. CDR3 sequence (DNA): TGCGCCAGCAGCCCGGACGGGACAGGGGATGAAAAACTGTTTTTT. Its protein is CASSPDGTGDEKLFF. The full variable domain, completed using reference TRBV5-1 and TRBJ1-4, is KAGVTQTPRYLIKTRGQQVTLSCSPISGHRSVSWYQQTPGQGLQFLFEYFSETQRNKGNFPGRFSGRQFSNSRSEMNVSTLELGDSALYLCASSPDGTGDEKLFFGSGTQLSVL.

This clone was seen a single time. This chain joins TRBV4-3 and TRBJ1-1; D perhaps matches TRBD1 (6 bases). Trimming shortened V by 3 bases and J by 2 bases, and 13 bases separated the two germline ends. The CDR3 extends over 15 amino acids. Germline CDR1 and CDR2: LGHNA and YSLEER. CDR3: CASSHHKTGNTEAFF. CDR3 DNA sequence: TGCGCCAGCAGCCACCATAAGACAGGAAACACTGAAGCTTTCTTT.

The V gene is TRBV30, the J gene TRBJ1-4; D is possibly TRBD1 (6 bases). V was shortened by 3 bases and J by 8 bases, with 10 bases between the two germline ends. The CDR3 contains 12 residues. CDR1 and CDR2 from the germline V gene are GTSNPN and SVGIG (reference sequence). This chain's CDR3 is CAWSRGWEKLFF. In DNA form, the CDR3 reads TGTGCCTGGAGCAGGGGTTGGGAAAAACTGTTTTTT.

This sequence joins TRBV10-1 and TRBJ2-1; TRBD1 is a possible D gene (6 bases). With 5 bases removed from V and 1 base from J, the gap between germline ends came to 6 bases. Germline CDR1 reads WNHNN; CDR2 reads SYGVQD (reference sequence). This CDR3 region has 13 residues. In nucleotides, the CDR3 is TGCGCCAGCAGTCAGGGGTCCTACAATGAGCAGTTCTTC. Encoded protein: CASSQGSYNEQFF.

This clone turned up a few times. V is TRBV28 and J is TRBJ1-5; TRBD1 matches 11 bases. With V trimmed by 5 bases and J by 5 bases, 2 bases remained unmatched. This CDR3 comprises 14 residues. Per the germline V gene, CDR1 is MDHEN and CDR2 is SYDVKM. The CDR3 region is CASSGTGGDQPQHF. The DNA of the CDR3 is TGTGCCAGCAGTGGGACAGGGGGGGATCAGCCCCAGCATTTT.

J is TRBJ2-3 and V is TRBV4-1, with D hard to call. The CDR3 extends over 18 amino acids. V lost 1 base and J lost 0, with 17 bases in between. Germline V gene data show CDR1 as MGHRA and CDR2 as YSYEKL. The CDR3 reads CASSQGIFLQHSTDTQYF. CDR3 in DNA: TGCGCCAGCAGCCAAGGTATCTTCTTACAACATAGCACAGATACGCAGTATTTT.

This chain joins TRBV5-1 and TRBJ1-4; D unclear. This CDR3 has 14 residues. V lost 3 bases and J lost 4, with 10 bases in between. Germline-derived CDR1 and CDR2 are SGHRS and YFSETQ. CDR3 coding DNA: TGCGCCAGCAGCTCCGATGGACTTAATGAAAAACTGTTTTTT. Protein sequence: CASSSDGLNEKLFF.

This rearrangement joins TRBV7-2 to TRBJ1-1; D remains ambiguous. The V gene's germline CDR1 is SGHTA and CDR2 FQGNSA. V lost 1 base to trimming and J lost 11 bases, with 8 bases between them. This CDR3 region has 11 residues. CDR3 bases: TGTGCCAGCAGCTTAGAATCCTCGGCTTTCTTT. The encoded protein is CASSLESSAFF.

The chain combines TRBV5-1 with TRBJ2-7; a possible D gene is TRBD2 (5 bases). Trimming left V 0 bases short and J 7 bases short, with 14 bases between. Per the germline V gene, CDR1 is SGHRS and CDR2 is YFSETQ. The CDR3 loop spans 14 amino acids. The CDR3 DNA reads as TGCGCCAGCAGCTTGGGGGTTATTTCGGGAGAGCAGTACTTC. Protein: CASSLGVISGEQYF.

The CDR3 reads CASSGQGFNTIYF. As DNA, the CDR3 is TGTGCCAGCAGCGGACAGGGGTTTAACACCATATATTTT. The chain employs TRBV6-5 and TRBJ1-3, with TRBD1 identical over 9 bases. Trimming at V came to 6 bases and at J to 7 bases, leaving 4 bases not matched to a gene. Germline CDR1 and CDR2: MNHEY and SVGAGI. The CDR3 consists of 13 residues.

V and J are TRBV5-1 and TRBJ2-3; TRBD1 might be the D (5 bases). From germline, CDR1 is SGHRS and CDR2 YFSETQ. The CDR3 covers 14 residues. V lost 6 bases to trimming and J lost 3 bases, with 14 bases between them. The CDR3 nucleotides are TGCGCCAGCACTGCAGGGTTGGAGACAGATACGCAGTATTTT. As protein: CASTAGLETDTQYF.

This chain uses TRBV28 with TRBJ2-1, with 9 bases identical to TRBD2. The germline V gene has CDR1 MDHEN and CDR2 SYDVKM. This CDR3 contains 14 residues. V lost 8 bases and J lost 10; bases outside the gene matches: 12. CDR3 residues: CASEGAGGPKEQFF. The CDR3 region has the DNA TGTGCCAGCGAAGGGGCGGGGGGGCCGAAAGAGCAGTTCTTC.

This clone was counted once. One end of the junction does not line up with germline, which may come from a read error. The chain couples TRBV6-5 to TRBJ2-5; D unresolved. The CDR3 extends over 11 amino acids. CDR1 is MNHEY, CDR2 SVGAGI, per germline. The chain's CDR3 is CASSSQATQYF. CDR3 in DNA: TGTGCCAGCAGTTCCCAAGCGACCCAGTACTTC.